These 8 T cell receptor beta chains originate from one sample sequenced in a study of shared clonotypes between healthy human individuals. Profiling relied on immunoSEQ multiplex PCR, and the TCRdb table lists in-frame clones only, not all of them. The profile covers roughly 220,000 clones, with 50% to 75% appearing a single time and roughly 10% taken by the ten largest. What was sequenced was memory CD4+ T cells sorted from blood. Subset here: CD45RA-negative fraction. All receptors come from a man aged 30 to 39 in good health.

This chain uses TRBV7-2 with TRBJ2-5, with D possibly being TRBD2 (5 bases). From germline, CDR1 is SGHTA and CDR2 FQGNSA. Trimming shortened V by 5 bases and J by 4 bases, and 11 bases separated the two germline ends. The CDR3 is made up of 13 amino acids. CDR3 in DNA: TGTGCCAGCAGCAATAAGCGGAGAGAGACCCAGTACTTC. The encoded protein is CASSNKRRETQYF.

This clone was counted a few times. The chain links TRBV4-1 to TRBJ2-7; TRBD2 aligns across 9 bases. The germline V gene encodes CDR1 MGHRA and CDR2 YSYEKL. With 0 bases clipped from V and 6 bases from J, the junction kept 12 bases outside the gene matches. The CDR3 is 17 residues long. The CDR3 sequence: CASSQEPPEREVCEQYF. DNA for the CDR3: TGCGCCAGCAGCCAAGAACCCCCCGAGCGGGAGGTGTGCGAGCAGTACTTC.

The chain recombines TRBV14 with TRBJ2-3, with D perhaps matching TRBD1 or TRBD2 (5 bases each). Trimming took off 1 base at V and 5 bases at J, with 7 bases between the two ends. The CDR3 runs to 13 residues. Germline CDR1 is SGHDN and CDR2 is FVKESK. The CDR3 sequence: CASSQVGEDTQYF. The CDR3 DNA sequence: TGTGCCAGCAGCCAAGTGGGGGAAGATACGCAGTATTTT.

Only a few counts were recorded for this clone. The CDR3 loop reads CASSPTPVSGNTIYF. The DNA of the CDR3 is TGTGCCAGCAGCCCTACGCCCGTCTCTGGAAACACCATATATTTT. The chain uses TRBV9 and TRBJ1-3, with no clear D. Between the trimmed V and J ends, which lost 4 bases and 0 bases, there was a span of 11 bases. CDR1 and CDR2 from the germline V gene are SGDLS and YYNGEE. The CDR3 extends over 15 amino acids.

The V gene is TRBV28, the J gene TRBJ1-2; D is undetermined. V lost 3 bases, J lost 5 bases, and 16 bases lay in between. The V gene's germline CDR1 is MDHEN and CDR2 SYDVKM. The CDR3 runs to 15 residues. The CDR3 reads CASSFFGRTLYGYTF. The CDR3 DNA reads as TGTGCCAGCAGTTTTTTTGGGAGGACCCTGTATGGCTACACCTTC.

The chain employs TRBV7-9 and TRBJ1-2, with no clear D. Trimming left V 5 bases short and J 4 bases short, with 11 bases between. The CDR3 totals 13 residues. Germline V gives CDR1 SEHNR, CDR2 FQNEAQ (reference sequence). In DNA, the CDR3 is TGTGCCAGCAGCCTACAGTTATTCTATGGCTACACCTTC. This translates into CASSLQLFYGYTF. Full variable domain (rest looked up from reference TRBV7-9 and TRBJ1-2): DTGVSQNPRHKITKRGQNVTFRCDPISEHNRLYWYRQTLGQGPEFLTYFQNEAQLEKSRLLSDRFSAERPKGSFSTLEIQRTEQGDSAMYLCASSLQLFYGYTFGSGTRLTVV.

CDR3: CASSLLGRGNTIYF. As DNA, the CDR3 is TGTGCCAGCAGTCTTTTAGGTCGTGGAAACACCATATATTTT. V and J are TRBV6-5 and TRBJ1-3; unclear D gene. Trimming removed 5 bases from V and 3 bases from J, with 11 bases in between. This CDR3 is 14 amino acids long. CDR1 is MNHEY, CDR2 SVGAGI, per germline.

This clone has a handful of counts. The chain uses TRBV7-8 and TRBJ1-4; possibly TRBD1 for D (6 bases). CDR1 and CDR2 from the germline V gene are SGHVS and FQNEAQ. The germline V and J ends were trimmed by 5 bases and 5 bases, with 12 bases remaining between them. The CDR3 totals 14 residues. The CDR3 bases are TGTGCCAGCAGCCGAAGGACAGAGAATGAAAAACTGTTTTTT. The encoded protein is CASSRRTENEKLFF.